The clone carrying this T cell receptor (beta chain) was found a few times. Germline V gene sequence: CDR1 SGHRS, CDR2 YFSETQ. V lost 4 bases, J lost 3 bases, and 14 bases lay in between. The CDR3 runs to 14 residues. These data originate in a study of identical twins. One entry per CDR3 protein, called by TCRdb with MiXCR from the 5' RACE reads. The table shows roughly 750,000 distinct CDR3 sequences, with around 20% occurring only once. These records were also assigned to another study, of T cells expressing NK-cell markers.

Sequenced input: PBMCs. The TCR sequence derives from a woman between 18 and 29 years old in good health. V and J are TRBV5-1 and TRBJ2-7, with D perhaps matching TRBD1 or TRBD2 (6 bases each). The CDR3 region is CASSPRGTHYEQYF. The CDR3 DNA reads TGCGCCAGCAGCCCAAGGGGGACTCACTACGAGCAGTACTTC.